One and the same sample provided the 32 T cell receptor beta chains below, sequenced in a study of monozygotic twins with inflammatory bowel disease. TCRdb re-analyzed the 5' RACE reads; it lists each CDR3 protein once, without DNA. The table lists hundreds of thousands of distinct CDR3 sequences. The specimen sequenced was blood. Receptors were obtained from a human donor with ulcerative colitis or Crohn's disease, or a healthy co-twin of an affected twin (not recorded which).

V gene TRBV4-1 combines with J gene TRBJ1-1. The V gene's germline CDR1 is MGHRA and CDR2 YSYEKL. The CDR3 totals 14 residues. The CDR3 loop reads CASSQPDRNTEAFF.

The V call is TRBV29-1, the J call TRBJ1-1; TCRdb's assignment of TRBD1 cannot be checked, as there is no DNA. The CDR3 contains 14 residues. Germline V gives CDR1 SQVTM, CDR2 ANQGSEA. The CDR3 protein is CSGQIRTGHTEAFF.

The gene calls are TRBV7-9 and TRBJ1-2. Germline V gives CDR1 SEHNR, CDR2 FQNEAQ (reference sequence). CDR3 length: 12 amino acids. CDR3 region: CASSLGVAGYTF.

The chain recombines TRBV2 with TRBJ1-1; TCRdb returns TRBD1, unconfirmable since there is no DNA. CDR3 size: 13 residues. The germline V gene has CDR1 SNHLY and CDR2 FYNNEI. CDR3 sequence: CARQNTGGTEAFF.

The chain carries TRBV12-3 or TRBV12-4 and TRBJ2-5; TCRdb designates TRBD1, a call that cannot be tested without DNA. The CDR3 spans 15 residues. The CDR3 is CASRRWTGRGETQYF.

This CDR3 is CATSDPGQGNTGELFF. This chain joins TRBV24-1 and TRBJ2-2; with no DNA, the TCRdb D assignment of TRBD1 cannot be verified. The germline gives CDR1 KGHDR, CDR2 SFDVKD. The CDR3 runs to 16 residues.

The V call is TRBV7-2, the J call TRBJ2-7. Germline V gene data show CDR1 as SGHTA and CDR2 as FQGNSA. This CDR3 is 15 amino acids long. CDR3 sequence reads: CASSLESGRTHEQYF.

The genes are TRBV12-3 or TRBV12-4 and TRBJ2-3; the D gene TCRdb calls, TRBD2, cannot be checked with no DNA. This CDR3 is 13 amino acids long. CDR3 residues: CASKRGIADTQYF.

This chain links TRBV7-2 with TRBJ2-7; lacking DNA, the TRBD2 call made by TCRdb goes unchecked. The CDR3 loop spans 17 amino acids. Germline CDR1 reads SGHTA; CDR2 reads FQGNSA. CDR3 region: CASSFDSSGGRPYEQYF.

The J gene is TRBJ2-7, the V gene TRBV12-3 or TRBV12-4; with no DNA, the TCRdb D assignment of TRBD2 cannot be verified. This CDR3 region has 16 residues. CDR3 residues: CASSFGTSGVLNEQYF.

This chain's CDR3 is CAISGTGYGNQPQHF. The J gene is TRBJ1-5, the V gene TRBV10-3; TCRdb reports TRBD1, a call that lacks DNA to check it against. From germline, CDR1 is ENHRY and CDR2 SYGVKD. This CDR3 spans 15 amino acids.

The CDR3 sequence is CASSEVLIETQYF. The rearrangement uses TRBV6-1 and TRBJ2-5. Germline V lookup: CDR1 MNHNS, CDR2 SASEGT. This CDR3 contains 13 residues.

The chain has TRBV20-1 and TRBJ2-7. The CDR3 contains 12 residues. CDR1 is DFQATT, CDR2 SNEGSKA, per germline (reference sequence). The CDR3 sequence: CSTVDRSYEQYF.

The CDR3 sequence: CASSEGGGGKPQHF. The V gene is TRBV5-1, the J gene TRBJ1-5; the TCRdb call, TRBD1, lacks DNA for checking. CDR3 length: 14 amino acids. Germline CDR1 is SGHRS and CDR2 is YFSETQ.

This chain links TRBV24-1 with TRBJ2-3; TCRdb's D call of TRBD1 is untestable without DNA. The CDR3 covers 13 residues. The germline V gene encodes CDR1 KGHDR and CDR2 SFDVKD. This CDR3 reads CATSGQFTDTQYF.

The rearrangement uses TRBV19 and TRBJ2-7; TCRdb lists TRBD2, though no DNA is available to test this call. In germline, CDR1 is LNHDA, CDR2 SQIVND (reference sequence). This CDR3 spans 16 amino acids. CDR3 in amino acids: CASSTSGTSGALEQYF.

The V call is TRBV29-1, the J call TRBJ2-5; as DNA is missing, the TRBD2 call by TCRdb cannot be tested. There are 14 residues in the CDR3. Looked up from germline, CDR1 is SQVTM and CDR2 is ANQGSEA. CDR3 in amino acids: CSAFQAGGKETQYF.

The chain has TRBV7-2 and TRBJ1-3; lacking DNA, the TRBD1 call made by TCRdb goes unchecked. The CDR3 is 15 amino acids. Germline lookup yields CDR1 SGHTA and CDR2 FQGNSA. CDR3 loop: CASRPTGAAGNTIYF.

CDR3 sequence: CASSQGPVVGYEQYF. The genes are TRBV3-1 and TRBJ2-7. Germline V gives CDR1 LGHDT, CDR2 YNNKEL (reference sequence). The CDR3 totals 15 residues.

V gene TRBV3-1 combines with J gene TRBJ2-7. CDR3 length: 13 amino acids. Germline V CDR1 and CDR2: LGHDT, YNNKEL (reference sequence). The CDR3 reads CASGQATYYEQYF.

The chain recombines TRBV28 with TRBJ2-7; lacking DNA, the TRBD1 call made by TCRdb goes unchecked. CDR3 length equals 13 residues. CDR1 MDHEN and CDR2 SYDVKM come from the germline V gene. The CDR3 sequence: CASSLFRGREQYF.

This chain joins TRBV18 and TRBJ2-1. The length of the CDR3 is 16 residues. Germline V gives CDR1 KGHSH, CDR2 LQKENI. The CDR3 sequence: CASSPTTAAIRNEQFF.

This chain joins TRBV24-1 and TRBJ2-1; TCRdb indicates TRBD1, and absent DNA this call remains unverified. The CDR3 runs to 18 residues. Germline-derived CDR1 and CDR2 are KGHDR and SFDVKD. CDR3 protein: CATSDYGSPGGSEYEQFF.

V usage is TRBV12-3 or TRBV12-4 and J usage is TRBJ2-7; TCRdb names TRBD2, which stays unverified in the absence of DNA. This CDR3 has 14 amino acids. CDR3 sequence reads: CASSLQAGGHEQYF.

The chain couples TRBV11-2 to TRBJ1-3. Germline V gene data show CDR1 as SGHAT and CDR2 as FQNNGV. The CDR3 has 18 amino acids. CDR3 region: CASSLEFAGLASGNTIYF. Looking up the rest from reference TRBV11-2 and TRBJ1-3 gives the full variable domain: EAGVAQSPRYKIIEKRQSVAFWCNPISGHATLYWYQQILGQGPKLLIQFQNNGVVDDSQLPKDRFSAERLKGVDSTLKIQPAKLEDSAVYLCASSLEFAGLASGNTIYFGEGSWLTVV.

The V and J genes are TRBV6-4 and TRBJ2-2; TCRdb's D call, TRBD1, is unchecked because there is no DNA. There are 12 residues in the CDR3. The germline CDR1 and CDR2 sequences are MRHNA and SNTAGT. This CDR3 reads CASSAGAGELFF.

This chain uses TRBV7-6 with TRBJ2-7; without DNA, the TCRdb call of TRBD1 cannot be checked. The CDR3 is 18 residues long. CDR1 SGHVS and CDR2 FNYEAQ come from the germline V gene. CDR3 amino acids: CASSLSGGNSALPYEQYF.

This chain links TRBV5-6 with TRBJ1-6; as DNA is missing, the TRBD1 call by TCRdb cannot be tested. The germline V gene encodes CDR1 SGHDT and CDR2 YYEEEE. CDR3 length: 14 amino acids. The CDR3 region is CASSWGTGGSPLHF.

V and J are TRBV7-6 and TRBJ2-2; TCRdb names TRBD1, which stays unverified in the absence of DNA. Germline-derived CDR1 and CDR2 are SGHVS and FNYEAQ. The CDR3 is 16 amino acids. CDR3 loop: CASSLGARGLSGELFF.

This rearrangement joins TRBV7-2 to TRBJ2-2; TCRdb indicates TRBD1, and absent DNA this call remains unverified. In germline, CDR1 is SGHTA, CDR2 FQGNSA. The CDR3 runs 15 residues. The CDR3 region is CASSLRAGGTGELFF.

The V and J genes are TRBV24-1 and TRBJ2-2. The CDR3 totals 13 residues. Per the germline V gene, CDR1 is KGHDR and CDR2 is SFDVKD. CDR3 protein: CATSDLIAGELFF.

V gene TRBV6-2 or TRBV6-3 combines with J gene TRBJ2-1. CDR1 and CDR2 from the germline V gene are MNHEY and SVGEGT. The CDR3 length is 12 residues. Here the CDR3 reads CASMQISNEQFF.